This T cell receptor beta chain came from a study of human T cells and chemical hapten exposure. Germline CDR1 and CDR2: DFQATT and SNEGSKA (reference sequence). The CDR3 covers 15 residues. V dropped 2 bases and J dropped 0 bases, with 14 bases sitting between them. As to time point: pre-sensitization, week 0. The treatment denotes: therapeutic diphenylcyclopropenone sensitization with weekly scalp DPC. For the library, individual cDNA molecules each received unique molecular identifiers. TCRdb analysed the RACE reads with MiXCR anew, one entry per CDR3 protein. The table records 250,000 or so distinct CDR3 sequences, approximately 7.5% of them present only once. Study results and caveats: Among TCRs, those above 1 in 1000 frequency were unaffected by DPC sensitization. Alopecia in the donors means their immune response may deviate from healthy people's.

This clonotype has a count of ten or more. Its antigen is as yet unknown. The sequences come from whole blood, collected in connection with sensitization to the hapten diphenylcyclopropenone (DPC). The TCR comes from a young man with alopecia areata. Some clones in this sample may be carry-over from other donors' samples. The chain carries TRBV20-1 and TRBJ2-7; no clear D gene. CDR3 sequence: CSARKWHLDSYEQYV. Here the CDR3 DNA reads TGCAGTGCTAGAAAGTGGCACCTTGACTCCTACGAGCAGTACGTC.